This T cell receptor beta chain came from a study of blood T cell repertoires in COVID-19. Sequencing used immunoSEQ multiplex PCR; TCRdb keeps in-frame clones, though not all of them. The sample shows fewer than 200,000 clones, roughly 77% of them seen only once. Germline V CDR1 and CDR2: SGHKS, YYEKEE (reference sequence). V shed 1 base and J shed 4 bases, with 9 bases lying between them. This CDR3 region has 14 residues. This clone came up once. The specimen was peripheral blood. The gene calls are TRBV5-5 and TRBJ2-1, with D unresolved. The sequence derives from a man between 65 and 80 years old with active or convalescent COVID-19. The CDR3 bases are TGTGCCAGCAGCTTGAGTACCCTATACAATGAGCAGTTCTTC. Protein: CASSLSTLYNEQFF.